These 30 T cell receptor beta chains originate from one sample sequenced in a study of blood T cell repertoires in COVID-19. The repertoire was sequenced with immunoSEQ multiplex PCR; TCRdb's copy has only in-frame clones and lacks some. The sample records around 100,000 clones, just under 95% being singletons. Specimen: peripheral blood. Receptors were obtained from a man in his 70s with acute or convalescent COVID-19.

This clone has a single count. The chain carries TRBV9 and TRBJ1-2, with TRBD1 matching over 7 bases. V dropped 4 bases and J dropped 10; count of bases not matched to a gene: 19. The V gene's germline CDR1 is SGDLS and CDR2 YYNGEE. The length of the CDR3 is 16 residues. The CDR3 DNA is TGTGCCAGCAGCAACCGGGACAGAGCTCTACGGGGGATCTACACCTTC. Its protein is CASSNRDRALRGIYTF.

The CDR3 nucleotides read TGTGCCAGCAGTGGGCGAAGGGGGGGGACACTCTACGAGCAGTACTTC. Translated: CASSGRRGGTLYEQYF. The chain recombines TRBV2 with TRBJ2-7, with TRBD2 as a possible D gene (7 bases). Trimming stripped 4 bases from V and 3 bases from J, with 19 bases between. CDR1 is SNHLY and CDR2 is FYNNEI in the germline V gene. This CDR3 comprises 16 residues.

The chain links TRBV29-1 to TRBJ2-1, with a weak D call TRBD1 (5 bases). Between the trimmed V and J ends, which lost 5 bases and 11 bases, there was a span of 13 bases. The CDR3 runs to 11 residues. The V gene's germline CDR1 is SQVTM and CDR2 ANQGSEA. DNA for the CDR3: TGCAGCGTTCTAATAGGGGATAAGCAGTTCTTC. It specifies CSVLIGDKQFF.

The table lists this clone with a count of one. CDR3 region: CASSLGYTPVNSPLHF. The CDR3 DNA sequence: TGTGCCAGCAGCTTAGGGTATACGCCGGTTAATTCACCCCTCCACTTT. V and J are TRBV7-2 and TRBJ1-6; D is ambiguous. Germline V gene sequence: CDR1 SGHTA, CDR2 FQGNSA. The CDR3 totals 16 residues. Trimming left V 1 base short and J 6 bases short, with 13 bases between.

The table lists this clone with a few counts. The V gene is TRBV2, the J gene TRBJ2-5; 8 bases match TRBD1. The CDR3 length is 17 residues. Germline-derived CDR1 and CDR2 are SNHLY and FYNNEI. V was pared by 7 bases and J by 5 bases, with 18 bases of the junction left unmatched. In DNA, the CDR3 is TGTGCCAGCAACACCCAGGGGGCATTCGCTTATACGGAGACCCAGTACTTC. Protein: CASNTQGAFAYTETQYF.

The J gene is TRBJ2-4, the V gene TRBV27; 9 nucleotides align to TRBD1. The CDR3 consists of 15 residues. V lost 5 bases, J lost 1 base, and 3 bases stayed unmatched. In germline, CDR1 is MNHEY, CDR2 SMNVEV (reference sequence). CDR3 sequence (DNA): TGTGCCAGCAGTCCGGGACAGGGCGCCAAAAACATTCAGTACTTC. This translates into CASSPGQGAKNIQYF.

This chain links TRBV11-2 with TRBJ2-3, with D perhaps matching TRBD2 (6 bases). Germline CDR1 SGHAT, CDR2 FQNNGV. The CDR3 length is 18 residues. Trimming pared 5 bases from V and 4 bases from J, leaving 25 bases between. CDR3 sequence (DNA): TGTGCCAGCAGCCTCTTTCCCCTACTAGCCTACAAATCAGATACGCAGTATTTT. This codes for CASSLFPLLAYKSDTQYF.

This clone occurred once. The genes are TRBV5-4 and TRBJ2-7; 7 bases fit TRBD2. V lost 0 bases and J lost 4; bases outside the gene matches: 4. CDR1 is SGHNT and CDR2 is YYREEE in the germline V gene (reference sequence). CDR3 size: 14 residues. The CDR3 here is CASSLGGRWYEQYF. The CDR3 DNA sequence: TGTGCCAGCAGCTTGGGCGGGAGATGGTACGAGCAGTACTTC. Variable domain in full (rest from reference TRBV5-4 and TRBJ2-7): ETGVTQSPTHLIKTRGQQVTLRCSSQSGHNTVSWYQQALGQGPQFIFQYYREEENGRGNFPPRFSGLQFPNYSSELNVNALELDDSALYLCASSLGGRWYEQYFGPGTRLTVT.

This clone was seen a single time. The genes are TRBV2 and TRBJ1-5; D gene unclear. The CDR3 consists of 15 residues. CDR1 and CDR2 from the germline V gene are SNHLY and FYNNEI. V dropped 1 base and J dropped 0 bases, with 7 bases sitting between them. The CDR3 here is CASSEGVPSNQPQHF. The CDR3 DNA follows: TGTGCCAGCAGTGAAGGAGTTCCTAGCAATCAGCCCCAGCATTTT.

This chain connects TRBV11-2 to TRBJ2-3, with a possible D match to TRBD2 (5 bases). The V gene lost 7 bases and the J gene lost 6 bases, with 20 bases spanning the gap. The germline V gene encodes CDR1 SGHAT and CDR2 FQNNGV. The CDR3 length is 15 residues. CDR3 in amino acids: CASTPRGPLGDTQYF. CDR3 sequence (DNA): TGTGCCAGCACCCCCCGAGGGCCTCTGGGGGATACGCAGTATTTT.

The table lists this clone with a count of one. The chain employs TRBV6-5 and TRBJ2-7, with 9 bases fitting TRBD2. This CDR3 has 15 amino acids. Trimming removed 0 bases from V and 2 bases from J; junction bases left unmatched: 2. Germline CDR1 reads MNHEY; CDR2 reads SVGAGI. This chain's CDR3 is CASSYSSSGAYEQYF. The CDR3 DNA follows: TGTGCCAGCAGTTACTCTTCTAGCGGGGCCTACGAGCAGTACTTC.

J is TRBJ1-6 and V is TRBV7-9; D is undetermined. CDR1 is SEHNR and CDR2 is FQNEAQ in the germline V gene (reference sequence). V lost 2 bases to trimming and J lost 8 bases, with 16 bases between them. The CDR3 spans 16 residues. CDR3: CASSLSQLFIDSPLHF. CDR3 sequence (DNA): TGTGCCAGCAGCTTAAGTCAGTTGTTTATCGATTCACCCCTCCACTTT.

The CDR3 nucleotides read TGCGCCAGCAGCTTGGGCAACAGGGAGAGGGCTAGCGGGAGGGCCTACAATGAGCAGTTCTTC. The encoded protein is CASSLGNRERASGRAYNEQFF. V gene TRBV5-1 combines with J gene TRBJ2-1; 12 bases are a match to TRBD2. Germline V gene sequence: CDR1 SGHRS, CDR2 YFSETQ. V shed 0 bases and J 2 bases; nucleotides not matched to a gene: 15. This CDR3 has 21 amino acids.

This rearrangement joins TRBV2 to TRBJ2-5; 13 positions agree with TRBD2. This CDR3 region has 14 residues. In germline, CDR1 is SNHLY, CDR2 FYNNEI. V lost 7 bases, J lost 4 bases, and 3 bases stayed unmatched. The CDR3 protein is CASKTSGGAETQYF. The CDR3 nucleotides read TGTGCCAGCAAAACTAGCGGGGGGGCAGAGACCCAGTACTTC.

The chain recombines TRBV10-2 with TRBJ2-7; no reliable D call. CDR3 length: 13 amino acids. V shed 8 bases and J shed 3 bases, with 14 bases lying between them. Germline V gives CDR1 WSHSY, CDR2 SAAADI. CDR3: CASRAPRGYEQYF. The CDR3, as DNA: TGCGCCAGCCGTGCCCCTCGAGGCTACGAGCAGTACTTC.

CDR3 nucleotide sequence: TGTGCCAGCAGCTCCCGGGACAGGGACAATGAGCAGTTCTTC. It codes for CASSSRDRDNEQFF. V is TRBV11-3 and J is TRBJ2-1; TRBD1 aligns across 9 bases. CDR3 length: 14 residues. V trimming: 4 bases; J trimming: 5 bases; junction bases outside the gene matches: 3. CDR1 and CDR2 from the germline V gene are SGHNT and YENEEA.

The rearrangement joins TRBV19 to TRBJ2-7; 9 nucleotides line up with TRBD2. Germline V gene data show CDR1 as LNHDA and CDR2 as SQIVND (reference sequence). This CDR3 spans 13 amino acids. Unmatched junction bases numbered 1, after V lost 2 bases and J lost 5 bases. For the CDR3, the DNA is TGTGCCAGTAGTATAAGGACTAGCGACGAGCAGTACTTC. It yields the protein CASSIRTSDEQYF.

This chain joins TRBV5-4 and TRBJ2-4, with D possibly TRBD2 on 5 matching bases. CDR1 is SGHNT, CDR2 YYREEE, per germline (reference sequence). V lost 2 bases to trimming and J lost 7 bases, with 10 bases between them. This CDR3 contains 13 residues. CDR3 coding DNA: TGTGCCAGCAGCTTCTCGGGGTTGAACATTCAGTACTTC. This encodes CASSFSGLNIQYF.

The chain combines TRBV18 with TRBJ2-7; D gene ambiguous. This CDR3 region has 15 residues. Trimming pared 6 bases from V and 2 bases from J, leaving 17 bases between. The germline V gene encodes CDR1 KGHSH and CDR2 LQKENI. The CDR3 region is CASSPVVSTAYEQYF. As DNA, the CDR3 is TGTGCCAGCTCCCCGGTGGTCAGTACAGCCTACGAGCAGTACTTC.

This sequence joins TRBV7-9 and TRBJ2-1; 14 positions agree with TRBD2. This CDR3 has 16 amino acids. Trimming at V came to 4 bases and at J to 5 bases, leaving 4 bases not matched to a gene. The germline gives CDR1 SEHNR, CDR2 FQNEAQ (reference sequence). The CDR3 protein is CASSYRLAGGHNEQFF. The CDR3 region has the DNA TGTGCCAGCAGCTACCGACTAGCGGGGGGGCACAATGAGCAGTTCTTC.

The rearrangement uses TRBV5-1 and TRBJ2-1, with D possibly being TRBD2 (6 bases). The CDR3 is made up of 12 amino acids. V was trimmed by 1 base and J by 10 bases, leaving 9 bases between them. Germline CDR1 and CDR2: SGHRS and YFSETQ. The CDR3 here is CASSLSTREQFF. CDR3 sequence (DNA): TGCGCCAGCAGCTTGTCGACTAGGGAGCAGTTCTTC.

The chain joins TRBV6-5 to TRBJ2-1, with TRBD2 matching 7 bases. This CDR3 has 15 residues. The V gene's germline CDR1 is MNHEY and CDR2 SVGAGI. V was pared by 2 bases and J by 5 bases, with 6 bases of the junction left unmatched. CDR3 sequence (DNA): TGTGCCAGCAGTTACGGGGGGGGAAGGGACAATGAGCAGTTCTTC. This encodes CASSYGGGRDNEQFF.

The chain uses TRBV7-2 and TRBJ1-4; possibly TRBD1 for D (6 bases). CDR3 length: 15 amino acids. Germline V CDR1 and CDR2: SGHTA, FQGNSA. V was cut by 4 bases and J by 2 bases, with 11 bases left in between. CDR3: CASSSPGVTNEKLFF. The CDR3 DNA follows: TGTGCCAGCAGCTCCCCAGGGGTGACTAATGAAAAACTGTTTTTT.

The genes are TRBV30 and TRBJ2-7; D ambiguous. The germline CDR1 and CDR2 sequences are GTSNPN and SVGIG (reference sequence). V was cut by 7 bases and J by 2 bases, with 6 bases left in between. The CDR3 contains 10 residues. CDR3: CASPAYEQYF. The CDR3 region has the DNA TGTGCCTCCCCGGCCTACGAGCAGTACTTC.

The CDR3 loop reads CSPEASVTLRDEQYF. In nucleotides, the CDR3 is TGCAGCCCTGAGGCTAGCGTCACGTTGCGGGACGAGCAGTACTTC. This sequence joins TRBV29-1 and TRBJ2-7; maybe TRBD2 (6 bases). This CDR3 is 15 amino acids long. V lost 8 bases and J lost 5, with 25 bases in between. Germline CDR1 SQVTM, CDR2 ANQGSEA.

The J gene is TRBJ2-7, the V gene TRBV30, with 7 bases identical to TRBD2. Germline V gene data show CDR1 as GTSNPN and CDR2 as SVGIG (reference sequence). The V gene end was trimmed by 0 bases and the J gene end by 3 bases; junction bases not matched to a gene: 8. The CDR3 is made up of 15 amino acids. CDR3 bases: TGTGCCTGGAGTGTTTTTCGGGGGGTCGTCTACGAGCAGTACTTC. Protein product: CAWSVFRGVVYEQYF.

CDR3 DNA: TGTGAGTGCACTGGGCCCACGCAAGCGGAGAACTCCTACGAGCAGTACTTC. Translating gives CECTGPTQAENSYEQYF. The chain has TRBV6-7 and TRBJ2-7, with a tentative D call TRBD2 (5 bases). TRBV6-7 is labeled an ORF, and its function is uncertain. This CDR3 is 17 amino acids long.

This clone has only a few counts. The rearrangement joins TRBV7-2 to TRBJ1-6; D perhaps matches TRBD1 (6 bases). V dropped 4 bases and J dropped 9 bases, with 19 bases sitting between them. The V gene's germline CDR1 is SGHTA and CDR2 FQGNSA. There are 16 residues in the CDR3. This CDR3 is CASSSGFRTESSPLHF. The DNA of the CDR3 is TGTGCCAGCAGCTCCGGTTTCCGGACAGAATCTTCACCCCTCCACTTT.

V gene TRBV11-2 combines with J gene TRBJ2-1; D remains ambiguous. Germline V gene lookup returns CDR1 SGHAT and CDR2 FQNNGV. This CDR3 is built from 12 residues. The germline V and J ends were trimmed by 4 bases and 6 bases, with 7 bases remaining between them. The CDR3 is CASSSVFNEQFF. CDR3 sequence (DNA): TGTGCCAGCAGCTCGGTGTTCAATGAGCAGTTCTTC.

The chain carries TRBV30 and TRBJ1-1; possibly TRBD1 for D (5 bases). Trimming removed 8 bases from V and 3 bases from J, with 7 bases in between. Germline V gene sequence: CDR1 GTSNPN, CDR2 SVGIG (reference sequence). The CDR3 has 10 amino acids. The chain's CDR3 is CAGGDTEAFF. CDR3 DNA sequence: TGTGCCGGAGGGGACACTGAAGCTTTCTTT.